Sequencing of this T cell receptor beta chain was carried out in a study of high-grade serous ovarian cancer treatment subgroups. Tumor samples were obtained before definitive surgery or chemotherapy. The germline V gene encodes CDR1 SQVTM and CDR2 ANQGSEA. This CDR3 is 14 amino acids long. V was clipped by 8 bases and J by 10 bases; unmatched bases: 15. Data came from immunoSEQ multiplex PCR; TCRdb stores just in-frame clones and leaves some out. The sample carries over a thousand clones, around 67% recorded once. The rearrangement links TRBV29-1 to TRBJ2-1; TRBD2 matches 9 bases. The sequenced material came from tumor tissue. The clonotype comes from a human donor with high-grade serous ovarian cancer. CDR3 in amino acids: CSLSRREGPWEQFF. The CDR3 DNA sequence: TGCAGCCTTTCTAGGCGGGAGGGCCCGTGGGAGCAGTTCTTC.